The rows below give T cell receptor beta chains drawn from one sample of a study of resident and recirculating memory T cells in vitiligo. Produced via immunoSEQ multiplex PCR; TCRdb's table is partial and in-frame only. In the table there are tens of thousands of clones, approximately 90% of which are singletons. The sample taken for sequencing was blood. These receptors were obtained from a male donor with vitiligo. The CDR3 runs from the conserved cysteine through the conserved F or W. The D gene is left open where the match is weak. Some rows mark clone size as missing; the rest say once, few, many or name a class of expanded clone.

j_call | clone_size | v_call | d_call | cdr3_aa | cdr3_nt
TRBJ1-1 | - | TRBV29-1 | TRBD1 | CSVWTGGPRAFF | TGCAGCGTTTGGACAGGGGGTCCGAGGGCTTTCTTT
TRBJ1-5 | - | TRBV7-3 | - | CASSLQGGNQPQHF | TGTGCCAGCAGCTTACAGGGTGGCAATCAGCCCCAGCATTTT
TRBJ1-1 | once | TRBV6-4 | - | CASSDSERAEAFF | TGTGCCAGCAGTGACTCGGAGAGGGCTGAAGCTTTCTTT
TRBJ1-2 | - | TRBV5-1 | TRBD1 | CASSSTGTGENGYTF | TGCGCCAGCAGCTCGACCGGGACAGGGGAGAATGGCTACACCTTC
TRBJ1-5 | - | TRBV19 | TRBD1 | CASSALWNRGNRQPQHF | TGTGCCAGTAGTGCCCTGTGGAACAGGGGGAACAGGCAGCCCCAGCATTTT
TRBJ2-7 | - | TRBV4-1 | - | CASSEQPSYEQYF | TGCGCCAGCAGCGAACAGCCCTCCTACGAGCAGTACTTC
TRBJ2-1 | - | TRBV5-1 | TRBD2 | CASSLRTSGSDEQFF | TGCGCCAGCAGCCTAAGGACTAGCGGGAGTGATGAGCAGTTCTTC
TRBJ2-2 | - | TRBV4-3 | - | CASSQNFSCPPANTGELFF | TGCGCCAGCAGCCAAAATTTTAGTTGCCCCCCCGCGAACACCGGGGAGCTGTTTTTT
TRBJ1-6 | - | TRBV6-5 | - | CASSYSRGGNSPLHF | TGTGCCAGCAGTTACTCGCGGGGGGGGAATTCACCCCTCCACTTT
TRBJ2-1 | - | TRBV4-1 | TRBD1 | CASSPRDRVDEQFF | TGCGCCAGCAGCCCCCGGGACAGGGTGGATGAGCAGTTCTTC
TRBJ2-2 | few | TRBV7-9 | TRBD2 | CASSQLAGAGGELFF | TGTGCCAGCAGCCAACTAGCGGGAGCCGGCGGGGAGCTGTTTTTT
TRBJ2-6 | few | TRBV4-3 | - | CASSQATGSGANVLTF | TGCGCCAGCAGCCAGGCTACAGGGTCTGGGGCCAACGTCCTGACTTTC
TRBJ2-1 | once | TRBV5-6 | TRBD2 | CASSGDWGSGPYNEQFF | TGTGCCAGCAGCGGTGATTGGGGTAGCGGGCCCTACAATGAGCAGTTCTTC
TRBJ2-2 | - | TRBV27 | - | CASSFAVLAGELFF | TGTGCCAGCAGTTTCGCGGTCCTAGCCGGGGAGCTGTTTTTT
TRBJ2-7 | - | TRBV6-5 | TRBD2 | CASSYRASGFYEQYF | TGTGCCAGCAGTTACCGGGCTAGCGGCTTCTACGAGCAGTACTTC
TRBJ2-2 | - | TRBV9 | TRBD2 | CASSLAGGSGELFF | TGTGCCAGCAGTCTGGCGGGAGGAAGCGGGGAGCTGTTTTTT
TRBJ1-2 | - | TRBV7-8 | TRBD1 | CASSIKQGGSNYGYTF | TGTGCCAGCAGCATCAAACAGGGGGGGTCTAACTATGGCTACACCTTC
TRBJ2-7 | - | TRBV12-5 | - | CASDKPGQLSGEQYF | TGTGCTAGTGATAAACCGGGACAACTATCAGGCGAGCAGTACTTC
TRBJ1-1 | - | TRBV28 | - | CASSLLVGDTEAFF | TGTGCCAGCAGTTTACTTGTGGGCGACACTGAAGCTTTCTTT
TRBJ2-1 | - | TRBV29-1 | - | CSVGTSYTVGEQFF | TGCAGCGTTGGGACTTCCTACACGGTTGGAGAGCAGTTCTTC
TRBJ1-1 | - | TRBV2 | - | CASTRDSEMGAEAFF | TGTGCCAGCACCCGGGACTCCGAAATGGGGGCTGAAGCTTTCTTT
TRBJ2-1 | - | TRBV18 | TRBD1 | CASGTGEGLTNEQFF | TGTGCCAGCGGGACAGGGGAAGGCCTAACCAATGAGCAGTTCTTC
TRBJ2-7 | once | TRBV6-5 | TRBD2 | CASSYSGLAGEQYF | TGTGCCAGCAGTTATTCCGGACTAGCGGGGGAGCAGTACTTC
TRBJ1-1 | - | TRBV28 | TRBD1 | CASSGEGAPAFF | TGTGCCAGCAGTGGCGAGGGGGCGCCGGCTTTCTTT
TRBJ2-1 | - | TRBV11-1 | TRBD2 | CASSFFTSGAYNEQFF | TGTGCCAGCAGTTTCTTCACTAGCGGGGCTTACAATGAGCAGTTCTTC
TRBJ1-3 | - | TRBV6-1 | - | CASSEAVEHSGNTIYF | TGTGCCAGCAGTGAGGCAGTCGAACACTCTGGAAACACCATATATTTT
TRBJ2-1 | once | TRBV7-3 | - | CASSLISGIQNNEQFF | TGTGCCAGCAGCTTAATTAGCGGAATACAAAACAATGAGCAGTTCTTC
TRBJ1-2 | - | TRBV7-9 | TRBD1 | CASSFPGQRNYGYTF | TGTGCCAGCAGCTTCCCGGGACAGCGTAACTATGGCTACACCTTC
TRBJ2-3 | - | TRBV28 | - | CASSLSSSGADTQYF | TGTGCCAGCAGTTTATCGTCCTCCGGGGCAGATACGCAGTATTTT
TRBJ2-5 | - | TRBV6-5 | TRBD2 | CASSRQTSAETQYF | TGTGCCAGCAGTCGACAGACTAGCGCAGAGACCCAGTACTTC
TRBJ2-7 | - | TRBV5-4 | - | CASSLPHGSSYEQYF | TGTGCCAGCAGCTTACCCCATGGGAGCTCCTACGAGCAGTACTTC
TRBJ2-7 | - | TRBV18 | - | CASSPGPSQLYEQYF | TGTGCCAGCTCACCAGGTCCTAGCCAACTCTACGAGCAGTACTTC
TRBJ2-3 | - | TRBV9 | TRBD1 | CASSVGAGQGTDTQYF | TGTGCCAGCAGCGTAGGGGCGGGACAGGGGACAGATACGCAGTATTTT
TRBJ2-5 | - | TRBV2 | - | CASSYKRPQETQYF | TGTGCCAGCAGTTATAAGCGGCCCCAAGAGACCCAGTACTTC
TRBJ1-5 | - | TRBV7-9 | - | CASSSDDAPRGNQPQHF | TGTGCCAGCAGCTCCGATGATGCACCCAGGGGCAATCAGCCCCAGCATTTT
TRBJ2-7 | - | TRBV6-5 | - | CASSYSTEIPSYEQYF | TGTGCCAGCAGTTACTCGACAGAAATCCCATCCTACGAGCAGTACTTC
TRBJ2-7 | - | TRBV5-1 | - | CASSLEAGFYEQYF | TGCGCCAGCAGCTTGGAGGCAGGGTTCTACGAGCAGTACTTC
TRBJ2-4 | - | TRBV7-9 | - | CASSADRFFKNIQYF | TGTGCCAGCAGCGCCGACAGGTTTTTCAAAAACATTCAGTACTTC
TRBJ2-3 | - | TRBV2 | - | CAGRQGRVTDTQYF | TGTGCCGGGCGACAGGGGAGGGTGACAGATACGCAGTATTTT
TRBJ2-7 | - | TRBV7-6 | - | CASSLAQGYRPYEQYF | TGTGCCAGCAGCTTAGCGCAGGGTTATAGGCCCTACGAGCAGTACTTC
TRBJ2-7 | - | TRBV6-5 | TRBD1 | CASSYSGTGTYEQYF | TGTGCCAGCAGTTATTCCGGGACAGGGACCTACGAGCAGTACTTC
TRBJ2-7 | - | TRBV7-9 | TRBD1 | CASSRQGAPYEQYF | TGTGCCAGCAGCAGACAGGGGGCCCCCTACGAGCAGTACTTC
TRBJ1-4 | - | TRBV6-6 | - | CASRNQGEKLFF | TGTGCCAGCAGAAACCAGGGGGAAAAACTGTTTTTT
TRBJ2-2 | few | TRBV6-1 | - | CASSGTDYGELFF | TGTGCCAGCAGTGGGACAGATTACGGGGAGCTGTTTTTT
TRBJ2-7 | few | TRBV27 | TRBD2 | CASKSEAGVAGRQYF | TGTGCCAGCAAGTCTGAGGCGGGGGTAGCGGGAAGGCAGTACTTC
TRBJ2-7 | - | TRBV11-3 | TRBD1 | CASSRGQGAYEQYF | TGTGCCAGCAGCCGGGGACAGGGGGCGTACGAGCAGTACTTC
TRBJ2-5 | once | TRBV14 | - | CASSPTLRGGFQETQYF | TGTGCCAGCAGCCCTACACTCCGGGGAGGTTTTCAAGAGACCCAGTACTTC
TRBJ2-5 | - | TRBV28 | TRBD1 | CASSSRTGGGRETQYF | TGTGCCAGCAGTTCTCGGACAGGGGGCGGAAGGGAGACCCAGTACTTC
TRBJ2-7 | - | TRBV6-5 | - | CASSYGASEGEQYF | TGTGCCAGCAGTTACGGGGCTAGCGAGGGCGAGCAGTACTTC
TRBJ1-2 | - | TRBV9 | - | CASSVATMGGVGGYTF | TGTGCCAGCAGCGTAGCGACAATGGGGGGGGTTGGGGGCTACACCTTC
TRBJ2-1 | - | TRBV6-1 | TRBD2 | CASSEMSGGYNEQFF | TGTGCCAGCAGTGAAATGAGCGGGGGGTACAATGAGCAGTTCTTC
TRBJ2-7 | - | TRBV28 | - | CASSQLEREQYF | TGTGCCAGCAGCCAACTGGAGAGGGAGCAGTACTTC
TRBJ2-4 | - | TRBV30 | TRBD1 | CAWGPHPGQGGLNIQYF | TGTGCCTGGGGGCCCCACCCGGGACAGGGTGGCTTAAACATTCAGTACTTC